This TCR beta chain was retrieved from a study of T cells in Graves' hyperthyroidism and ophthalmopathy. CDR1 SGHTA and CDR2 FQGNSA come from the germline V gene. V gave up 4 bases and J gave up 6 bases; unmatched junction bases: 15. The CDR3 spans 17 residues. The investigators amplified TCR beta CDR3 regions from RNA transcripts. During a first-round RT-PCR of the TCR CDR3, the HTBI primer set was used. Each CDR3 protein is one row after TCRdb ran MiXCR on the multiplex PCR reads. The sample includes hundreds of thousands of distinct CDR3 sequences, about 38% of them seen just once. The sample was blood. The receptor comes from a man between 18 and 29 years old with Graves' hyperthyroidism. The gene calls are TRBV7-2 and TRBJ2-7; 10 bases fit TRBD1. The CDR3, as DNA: TGTGCCAGCAGCTCAGTCGCGGGACAGGGGACGTGGCTCGAGCAGTACTTC. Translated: CASSSVAGQGTWLEQYF. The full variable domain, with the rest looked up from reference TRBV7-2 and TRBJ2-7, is GAGVSQSPSNKVTEKGKDVELRCDPISGHTALYWYRQSLGQGLEFLIYFQGNSAPDKSGLPSDRFSAERTGGSVSTLTIQRTQQEDSAVYLCASSSVAGQGTWLEQYFGPGTRLTVT.